This TCR beta chain was profiled in a study of shared clonotypes between healthy human individuals. Generated by immunoSEQ multiplex PCR, the TCRdb table keeps only in-frame clones and is missing some. The repertoire holds hundreds of thousands of clones, with 75% to 85% as singletons. Only a few counts were recorded for this clone. Sequences were obtained from PBMCs. This receptor was taken from a woman between 35 and 50 years old in good health. Some clones in this sample may be carry-over from other donors' samples.

DNA for the CDR3: TGCAGCGTTGACGGGAGCGGGGGGGAGACCCAGTACTTC. Residues: CSVDGSGGETQYF. The V and J genes are TRBV29-1 and TRBJ2-5; 9 bases fit TRBD2. J was trimmed by 5 bases and V by 3 bases; bases with no gene match: 4. CDR1 is SQVTM, CDR2 ANQGSEA, per germline. CDR3 size: 13 residues. The full variable domain, in which reference TRBV29-1 and TRBJ2-5 provide the parts outside the CDR3, is SAVISQKPSRDICQRGTSLTIQCQVDSQVTMMFWYRQQPGQSLTLIATANQGSEATYESGFVIDKFPISRPNLTFSTLTVSNMSPEDSSIYLCSVDGSGGETQYFGPGTRLLVL.